This T cell receptor beta chain stems from a study of blood T cell repertoires in COVID-19. For the study at large: PBMCs, B-cell-depleted T cells, or T cells were the source of the cDNA or gDNA that made up the material.

Clones were read by immunoSEQ multiplex PCR, and TCRdb kept only the in-frame ones, dropping some. The repertoire includes over 40,000 clones, roughly 88% of them detected once, and 7.6% sits in the top ten. This clone has only a few counts. Sequencing was carried out using peripheral blood. The TCR sequence derives from a human donor in a cohort sampled during active COVID-19.

Here the CDR3 reads CASSTYSYPSTDTQYF. The CDR3 DNA sequence: TGTGCCAGCAGCACCTACTCGTACCCTAGCACAGATACGCAGTATTTT. This chain joins TRBV7-9 and TRBJ2-3; D is undetermined. V was clipped by 5 bases and J by 0 bases, with 15 bases between them. The CDR3 is 16 amino acids. The V gene's germline CDR1 is SEHNR and CDR2 FQNEAQ (reference sequence).